These 3 T cell receptor beta chains came from one sample sequenced in a study of T-cell reconstitution after alpha-beta-depleted transplantation in children. During its preparation, the TCRbeta library received unique molecular identifiers. TCRdb reprocessed the PCR reads via MiXCR and lists one record per CDR3 protein. The sample gives a few hundred thousand distinct CDR3 sequences, 10% of which show up once; more than 2% is in the top ten. Sequencing used PBMCs from the stem cell graft donor, obtained from the stem cell graft. Receptor source: a human donor who donated a stem cell graft to a child with acute lymphoblastic leukemia.

The table lists this clonotype with a few counts. The chain is built from TRBV4-1 and TRBJ2-3; the D gene could be TRBD1 or TRBD2 (5 bases each). Germline V gives CDR1 MGHRA, CDR2 YSYEKL. This CDR3 contains 14 residues. The V gene lost 4 bases and the J gene lost 11 bases, with 19 bases spanning the gap. CDR3 amino acids: CASSLITGTRWQYF. CDR3 bases: TGCGCCAGCAGCCTAATTACCGGGACCAGATGGCAGTATTTT.

There are a few counts of this clonotype. The chain couples TRBV4-2 to TRBJ2-2, with 7 bases fitting TRBD2. CDR3 length: 18 residues. The trim removed 0 bases at V and 8 bases at J, leaving 15 bases unmatched. The germline V gene has CDR1 LGHNA and CDR2 YNFKEQ. CDR3 sequence reads: CASSQDPGAGPPEGELFF. The CDR3 DNA follows: TGTGCCAGCAGCCAAGATCCGGGAGCGGGACCCCCCGAGGGGGAGCTGTTTTTT.

A few counts support this clonotype. J is TRBJ2-1 and V is TRBV5-1; D is unresolved. Germline-derived CDR1 and CDR2 are SGHRS and YFSETQ. The CDR3 is 13 amino acids. V was clipped by 5 bases and J by 2 bases, with 8 bases between them. CDR3: CASRTEAYNEQFF. The CDR3 bases are TGCGCCAGCAGAACAGAGGCCTACAATGAGCAGTTCTTC.